This TCR beta chain was sequenced in a study of blood T cells in healthy people across ages. Per the germline V gene, CDR1 is SGDLS and CDR2 is YYNGEE. The CDR3 runs to 15 residues. V was pared by 3 bases and J by 2 bases, with 14 bases between. It was with a sample-barcoded 5' primer and a J-beta primer mix that a second PCR of about 7 to 12 cycles was run. TCRdb re-derived calls from the 5' RACE reads in MiXCR, one entry per CDR3 protein. The sample includes some 850,000 distinct CDR3 sequences, 25% to 30% of them seen just once. The sample was also linked to a second study, of T cells of mothers and their children.

The material sequenced was blood. This sequence joins TRBV9 and TRBJ1-1; tentatively, D is TRBD1 (5 bases). The TCR originated in a boy younger than 18 in good health. CDR3 residues: CASSAGGSANTEAFF. The CDR3 DNA reads TGTGCCAGCAGCGCTGGGGGAAGTGCTAACACTGAAGCTTTCTTT. Full variable domain (remainder filled in from reference TRBV9 and TRBJ1-1): DSGVTQTPKHLITATGQRVTLRCSPRSGDLSVYWYQQSLDQGLQFLIQYYNGEERAKGNILERFSAQQFPDLHSELNLSSLELGDSALYFCASSAGGSANTEAFFGQGTRLTVV.